The next 31 T cell receptor beta chains were all read from a single sample in a study of blood T cell repertoires in COVID-19. Assay: immunoSEQ multiplex PCR; the TCRdb copy retains only in-frame clones and omits some. The sample records some 71,000 clones, 86% being singletons. Sequencing was performed on peripheral blood. The receptors stem from a man aged 25-45 years with acute or convalescent COVID-19.

The V gene is TRBV10-3, the J gene TRBJ2-7; 9 positions match TRBD1. The V and J ends lost 6 bases and 5 bases, in that order; junction bases with no gene match: 8. This CDR3 comprises 14 residues. Germline loops: CDR1 ENHRY, CDR2 SYGVKD. The CDR3 here is CAISAGTGTDEQYF. DNA of the CDR3: TGTGCCATCAGCGCCGGGACAGGGACCGACGAGCAGTACTTC.

This clone showed up just a few times. V and J are TRBV27 and TRBJ2-1; D is unclear. Trimming pared 5 bases from V and 1 base from J, leaving 12 bases between. CDR3 length: 15 residues. Germline V gene lookup returns CDR1 MNHEY and CDR2 SMNVEV (reference sequence). The CDR3 sequence: CASSNSPVSYNEQFF. As DNA, the CDR3 is TGTGCCAGCAGTAACAGCCCAGTTTCCTACAATGAGCAGTTCTTC.

This CDR3 is CASSREGGARSNQPQHF. DNA of the CDR3: TGTGCCAGCAGTAGGGAGGGGGGGGCGAGGAGCAATCAGCCCCAGCATTTT. This sequence joins TRBV27 and TRBJ1-5, with D possibly being TRBD1 (6 bases). Germline CDR1 MNHEY, CDR2 SMNVEV (reference sequence). The CDR3 consists of 17 residues. Trimming removed 5 bases at V and 1 base at J, with 18 bases between.

This clone showed up just once. The chain employs TRBV7-2 and TRBJ2-7, with 7 bases lining up with TRBD2. Germline-derived CDR1 and CDR2 are SGHTA and FQGNSA. Trimming at V came to 5 bases and at J to 3 bases, leaving 10 bases not matched to a gene. The CDR3 is 15 amino acids. CDR3 nucleotide sequence: TGTGCCAGCAGCACTAGGACTAGTTCCTACTACGAGCAGTACTTC. Its translation is CASSTRTSSYYEQYF. Full variable domain (rest looked up from reference TRBV7-2 and TRBJ2-7): GAGVSQSPSNKVTEKGKDVELRCDPISGHTALYWYRQSLGQGLEFLIYFQGNSAPDKSGLPSDRFSAERTGGSVSTLTIQRTQQEDSAVYLCASSTRTSSYYEQYFGPGTRLTVT.

The J gene is TRBJ2-1, the V gene TRBV4-1, with 7 bases fitting TRBD2. With V trimmed by 2 bases and J by 6 bases, 1 base remained unmatched. This CDR3 spans 13 amino acids. CDR1 is MGHRA, CDR2 YSYEKL, per germline. The CDR3 sequence: CASSQRGVNEQFF. The DNA for the CDR3 is TGCGCCAGCAGCCAACGGGGGGTCAATGAGCAGTTCTTC.

The rearrangement joins TRBV9 to TRBJ1-3; D gene ambiguous. The CDR3 loop spans 15 amino acids. Germline V gene lookup returns CDR1 SGDLS and CDR2 YYNGEE. The ends were cut back, 0 bases at V and 4 bases at J, with 11 bases in the middle. The CDR3 nucleotides are TGTGCCAGCAGCGTAGGAGGGCAGGCGGGAAACACCATATATTTT. Its protein product is CASSVGGQAGNTIYF.

V usage is TRBV28 and J usage is TRBJ1-2; 9 positions agree with TRBD1. The CDR3 runs 14 residues. The J segment lost 8 bases and the V segment lost 2 bases, leaving 6 bases of the junction unmatched. Per germline, CDR1 MDHEN and CDR2 SYDVKM. The CDR3 region is CASSLGDRVYGYTF. The CDR3 DNA is TGTGCCAGCAGTTTAGGGGACAGGGTCTACGGCTACACCTTC.

The chain is built from TRBV6-5 and TRBJ2-7; tentative D call: TRBD1 (6 bases). This CDR3 spans 14 amino acids. Germline CDR1 MNHEY, CDR2 SVGAGI. The V end lost 5 bases, the J end lost 2 bases, and 13 bases lay between the germline ends. The CDR3 loop is CASSLQGSPYEQYV. In nucleotides, the CDR3 is TGTGCCAGCAGTCTTCAGGGGTCCCCCTACGAGCAGTACGTC.

This chain uses TRBV6-1 with TRBJ1-2; no clear D gene. Between the trimmed V and J ends, which lost 3 bases and 7 bases, there was a span of 12 bases. CDR3 length: 13 residues. CDR1 MNHNS and CDR2 SASEGT come from the germline V gene. The CDR3 reads CASSDAPEGGYTF. CDR3 coding DNA: TGTGCCAGCAGTGATGCCCCGGAGGGTGGCTACACCTTC.

The V call is TRBV9, the J call TRBJ2-5, with D perhaps matching TRBD1 (6 bases). The CDR3 runs 14 residues. Germline loops: CDR1 SGDLS, CDR2 YYNGEE. V was cut by 3 bases and J by 5 bases, with 14 bases left in between. The CDR3 bases are TGTGCCAGCAGCGGGGGAACAGGGTTTGAGACCCAGTACTTC. Amino acids: CASSGGTGFETQYF.

The CDR3 reads CALKGSSGGTYEQYV. The CDR3 bases are TGTGCCCTAAAGGGGTCTAGCGGGGGGACCTACGAGCAGTACGTC. V and J are TRBV2 and TRBJ2-7, with 11 bases lining up with TRBD2. J gave up 2 bases and V 11 bases, and 11 bases lay outside the gene matches. Germline CDR1 is SNHLY and CDR2 is FYNNEI. This CDR3 spans 15 amino acids.

J is TRBJ1-6 and V is TRBV2, with 9 nucleotides matching TRBD1. Germline V gene sequence: CDR1 SNHLY, CDR2 FYNNEI. The CDR3 runs to 15 residues. The junction had 9 bases not matched to a gene; V was cut back by 8 bases and J by 7 bases. The CDR3 spells CASGGDRALNSPLHF. The DNA of the CDR3 is TGTGCCAGCGGGGGGGACAGGGCTTTGAATTCACCCCTCCACTTT.

V usage is TRBV10-3 and J usage is TRBJ2-2; 12 bases line up with TRBD1. With 6 bases clipped from V and 3 bases from J, the junction kept 5 bases outside the gene matches. The CDR3 covers 16 residues. Germline V gene lookup returns CDR1 ENHRY and CDR2 SYGVKD. In nucleotides, the CDR3 is TGTGCCATCAGGGGGGGGGACAGGGGGCACACCGGGGAGCTGTTTTTT. Translation: CAIRGGDRGHTGELFF.

V gene TRBV2 combines with J gene TRBJ1-5; unclear D gene. The CDR3 runs 14 residues. Germline assignment: CDR1 SNHLY and CDR2 FYNNEI. The V end lost 0 bases, the J end lost 0 bases, and 3 bases lay between the germline ends. As DNA, the CDR3 is TGTGCCAGCAGTGAAGCCCTTAGCAATCAGCCCCAGCATTTT. Translation: CASSEALSNQPQHF.

The chain combines TRBV7-9 with TRBJ1-1; 8 bases match TRBD1. V trimming: 6 bases; J trimming: 4 bases; junction bases outside the gene matches: 7. CDR1 and CDR2 from the germline V gene are SEHNR and FQNEAQ (reference sequence). This CDR3 is built from 14 residues. In DNA form, the CDR3 reads TGTGCCAGCAGTCGCGGACAGGGTGGCACTGAAGCTTTCTTT. As protein: CASSRGQGGTEAFF.

This clone occurred a few times. The V and J genes are TRBV23-1 and TRBJ1-5; no clear D gene. TRBV23-1 is placed among ORFs of uncertain function. The CDR3 loop spans 18 amino acids. Trimming removed 2 bases at V and 0 bases at J, with 17 bases between. The CDR3 protein is CASSQVPDGVYSNQPQHF. The CDR3 DNA sequence: TGCGCCAGCAGTCAAGTACCCGATGGAGTTTATAGCAATCAGCCCCAGCATTTT.

The genes are TRBV10-2 and TRBJ2-3; 7 bases align to TRBD1. The CDR3 is 13 residues long. Germline values: CDR1 WSHSY, CDR2 SAAADI. V lost 3 bases, J lost 3 bases, and 0 bases stayed unmatched. The CDR3 protein is CASSDRGTDTQYF. The CDR3 bases are TGCGCCAGCAGTGACAGGGGGACAGATACGCAGTATTTT.

The CDR3 sequence is CASSPDGLAGPQHF. The CDR3 nucleotides read TGTGCCAGTAGTCCTGATGGGTTGGCGGGGCCCCAGCATTTT. The chain combines TRBV19 with TRBJ1-5; no clear D gene. The CDR3 has 14 residues. Between the trimmed V and J ends, which lost 5 bases and 9 bases, there was a span of 17 bases. Per germline, CDR1 LNHDA and CDR2 SQIVND (reference sequence).

This chain links TRBV27 with TRBJ2-2; 11 nucleotides agree with TRBD2. This CDR3 is 23 amino acids long. Germline CDR1 reads MNHEY; CDR2 reads SMNVEV (reference sequence). The J segment lost 5 bases and the V segment lost 1 base, leaving 24 bases of the junction unmatched. CDR3 nucleotide sequence: TGTGCCAGCAGTTTATACAACGTGCTAGCTAGCGGGGGGACGCCGCTGAGGACCGGGGAGCTGTTTTTT. Amino acids: CASSLYNVLASGGTPLRTGELFF.

The J gene is TRBJ1-6, the V gene TRBV13; a weak D match, TRBD1 (6 bases). The V gene's germline CDR1 is PRHDT and CDR2 FYEKMQ (reference sequence). CDR3 length: 15 amino acids. Between the trimmed V and J ends, which lost 5 bases and 8 bases, there was a span of 16 bases. As DNA, the CDR3 is TGTGCCAGCAGCATAAACGCAGGGGTTGATTCACCCCTCCACTTT. Amino acid sequence: CASSINAGVDSPLHF.

The V and J genes are TRBV5-8 and TRBJ1-3; 10 nucleotides line up with TRBD1. The CDR3 totals 16 residues. The germline V gene encodes CDR1 SGHTS and CDR2 YDEGEE. Unmatched junction bases numbered 3, after V lost 0 bases and J lost 3 bases. The CDR3 loop is CASSLGQGAGGNTIYF. CDR3 in DNA: TGTGCCAGCAGCTTGGGACAGGGGGCCGGTGGAAACACCATATATTTT.

The V and J genes are TRBV19 and TRBJ2-1; 8 nucleotides match TRBD2. The CDR3 length is 14 residues. V trimming: 6 bases; J trimming: 6 bases; junction bases outside the gene matches: 7. Germline CDR1 reads LNHDA; CDR2 reads SQIVND (reference sequence). CDR3 protein: CASRLREESNEQFF. DNA for the CDR3: TGTGCCAGTAGATTGCGGGAGGAAAGCAATGAGCAGTTCTTC.

This chain joins TRBV18 and TRBJ2-7; 8 positions agree with TRBD2. Trimming removed 3 bases from V and 7 bases from J; junction bases left unmatched: 14. The CDR3 covers 16 residues. Germline V gene lookup returns CDR1 KGHSH and CDR2 LQKENI. CDR3 in amino acids: CASSPVNGGGLREQYF. CDR3 bases: TGTGCCAGCTCACCTGTCAACGGGGGGGGACTCCGGGAGCAGTACTTC.

The chain uses TRBV2 and TRBJ2-1, with D tentatively TRBD2 (5 bases). The CDR3 consists of 15 residues. In germline, CDR1 is SNHLY, CDR2 FYNNEI. Trimming shortened V by 1 base and J by 7 bases, and 14 bases separated the two germline ends. CDR3 protein: CASSEVAPGWNEQFF. The DNA for the CDR3 is TGTGCCAGCAGTGAAGTGGCCCCGGGATGGAATGAGCAGTTCTTC.

This chain joins TRBV5-1 and TRBJ1-6, with D hard to call. Trimming shortened V by 3 bases and J by 15 bases, and 16 bases separated the two germline ends. The CDR3 has 13 residues. Germline CDR1 SGHRS, CDR2 YFSETQ. DNA for the CDR3: TGCGCCAGCAGCTCACCACCATCTGCGATCCTCCACTTT. The encoded protein is CASSSPPSAILHF.

The chain joins TRBV6-5 to TRBJ1-2; TRBD1 matches 8 bases. Germline V lookup: CDR1 MNHEY, CDR2 SVGAGI. This CDR3 is 14 amino acids long. Trimming removed 7 bases from V and 4 bases from J; junction bases left unmatched: 8. CDR3 residues: CASNTWTGLYGYTF. The CDR3 region has the DNA TGTGCCAGCAACACCTGGACAGGGCTCTATGGCTACACCTTC.

This chain connects TRBV18 to TRBJ2-3; a weak D match, TRBD1 (5 bases). The CDR3 is 14 amino acids. Germline V gives CDR1 KGHSH, CDR2 LQKENI. V lost 3 bases to trimming and J lost 2 bases, with 9 bases between them. DNA for the CDR3: TGTGCCAGCTCACCGGACACCAACACAGATACGCAGTATTTT. Translation: CASSPDTNTDTQYF.

This clone occurred a few times. The chain joins TRBV9 to TRBJ2-5, with TRBD2 identical over 13 bases. The CDR3 has 17 residues. From germline, CDR1 is SGDLS and CDR2 YYNGEE. The J segment lost 5 bases and the V segment lost 0 bases, leaving 7 bases of the junction unmatched. CDR3 nucleotide sequence: TGTGCCAGCAGCGTAGGGGGACTAGCGGGGCCCCTCGAGACCCAGTACTTC. Protein product: CASSVGGLAGPLETQYF.

The J gene is TRBJ1-1, the V gene TRBV6-5; D ambiguous. Trimming shortened V by 5 bases and J by 6 bases, and 10 bases separated the two germline ends. The germline V gene has CDR1 MNHEY and CDR2 SVGAGI. This CDR3 is built from 12 residues. The CDR3 here is CASSRSGPEAFF. Written as DNA, the CDR3 is TGTGCCAGCAGTAGGAGTGGCCCTGAAGCTTTCTTT.

The J gene is TRBJ1-2, the V gene TRBV2; D not certain. The germline V and J ends were trimmed by 1 base and 0 bases, with 12 bases remaining between them. Germline assignment: CDR1 SNHLY and CDR2 FYNNEI. This CDR3 spans 16 amino acids. This CDR3 is CASSEGGRAANYGYTF. Here the CDR3 DNA reads TGTGCCAGCAGTGAAGGTGGGCGGGCTGCTAACTATGGCTACACCTTC.

The genes are TRBV5-6 and TRBJ2-7; D possibly corresponds to TRBD1 (6 bases). Germline V CDR1 and CDR2: SGHDT, YYEEEE. This CDR3 spans 14 amino acids. The V and J ends lost 3 bases and 2 bases respectively, with 12 bases between them. The CDR3 loop reads CASSYGQRTYEQYF. The CDR3 nucleotides read TGTGCCAGCAGCTATGGACAGAGAACCTACGAGCAGTACTTC. Full variable domain (rest looked up from reference TRBV5-6 and TRBJ2-7): DAGVTQSPTHLIKTRGQQVTLRCSPKSGHDTVSWYQQALGQGPQFIFQYYEEEERQRGNFPDRFSGHQFPNYSSELNVNALLLGDSALYLCASSYGQRTYEQYFGPGTRLTVT.